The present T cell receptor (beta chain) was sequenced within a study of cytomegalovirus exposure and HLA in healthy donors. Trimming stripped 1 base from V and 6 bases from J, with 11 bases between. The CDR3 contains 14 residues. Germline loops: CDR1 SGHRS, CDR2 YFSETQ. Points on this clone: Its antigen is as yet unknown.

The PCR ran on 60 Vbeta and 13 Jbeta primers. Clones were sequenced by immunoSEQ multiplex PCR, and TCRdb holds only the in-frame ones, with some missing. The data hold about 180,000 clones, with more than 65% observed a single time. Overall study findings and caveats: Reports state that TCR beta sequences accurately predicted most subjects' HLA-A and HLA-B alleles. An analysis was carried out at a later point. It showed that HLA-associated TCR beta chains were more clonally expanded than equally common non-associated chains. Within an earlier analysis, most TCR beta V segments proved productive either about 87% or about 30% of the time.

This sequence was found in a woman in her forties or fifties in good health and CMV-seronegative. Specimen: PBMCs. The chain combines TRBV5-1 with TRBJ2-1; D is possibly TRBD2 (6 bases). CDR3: CASSLRLAINEQFF. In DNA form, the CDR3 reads TGCGCCAGCAGCTTGCGGCTAGCGATCAATGAGCAGTTCTTC.